This TCR beta chain was retrieved from a study of regulatory T cells in long-lasting Graves disease. About the study: In persistent Graves' disease, antithyroid drugs had been taken for over 5 years and TSH receptor antibodies stayed positive.

On this clonotype itself: The antigen is unknown.

Relying on iRepertoire HTBI primers and Arm-PCR of CDR3 regions, the team built TCR beta libraries. TCRdb independently ran MiXCR on the multiplex PCR reads; one entry per CDR3 protein. Of roughly 400,000 distinct CDR3 sequences listed, 20% are singletons. V lost 8 bases to trimming and J lost 0 bases, with 19 bases between them. CDR3 size: 16 residues. Germline values: CDR1 MNHEY, CDR2 SMNVEV (reference sequence). Study conclusions and caveats: Lower TCR diversity was seen in persistent Graves' patients than in newly diagnosed ones.

Time point described: persistent/refractory GD, antithyroid drugs over 5 years with positive TRAb. PBMC RNA was the source of the TCR library. An endocrinology department in Xi'an, China, supplied the patients. The chain employs TRBV27 and TRBJ1-2; TRBD1 is a possible D gene (5 bases). The starting material was peripheral blood mononuclear cells (PBMCs), obtained when the disease was refractory, from a patient treated with antithyroid drugs. The origin of this receptor is a female donor with Graves disease. CDR3 nucleotide sequence: TGTGCCAGCTCACCACCCCTGACAGAGACTAACTATGGCTACACCTTC. It codes for CASSPPLTETNYGYTF.